This T cell receptor (beta chain) was captured by sequencing in a study of T-cell memory formation after mild COVID-19. MiXCR, applied by TCRdb to the 5' RACE reads, yields one record per CDR3 protein. The sample carries some 310,000 distinct CDR3 sequences, roughly 19% recorded once. There are 16 residues in the CDR3. V lost 5 bases and J lost 2, with 17 bases in between. Germline V gene lookup returns CDR1 SGHTA and CDR2 FQGTGA. The V call is TRBV7-3, the J call TRBJ2-3; weak D call: TRBD1 (6 bases). The sample comprised PBMCs or a T cell subset sorted from them (not recorded which). This clonotype was sampled from a man younger than 35 who had mild COVID-19 (a few samples of this study predate the infection). Cell type and time point are not known. The DNA for the CDR3 is TGTGCCAGCAGCCGCGGTAACAGGGCGTCCACAGATACGCAGTATTTT. The encoded protein is CASSRGNRASTDTQYF.